This TCR beta chain was sequenced during a study of radiation and T cells in renal cell carcinoma. In the study overall: Nephrectomy followed 15 Gy stereotactic body radiation by 4 weeks.

Time point described: baseline pretreatment blood. Treatment indicated: 15 Gy SBRT to primary tumor, nephrectomy 4 weeks later. The tumor was a clear cell renal cell carcinoma. Clones were sequenced by immunoSEQ multiplex PCR, and TCRdb holds only the in-frame ones, with some missing. This sample has under 55,000 clones; 65% to 90% occur once, and the top ten carry about a third. CDR1 and CDR2 (germline): MNHNY, SVGAGI (reference sequence). The CDR3 is made up of 14 amino acids. V lost 0 bases and J lost 6, with 12 bases in between. The chain joins TRBV6-6 to TRBJ2-7; the D is unclear. The clonotype originates from a woman in her seventies with renal cell carcinoma. The starting material was blood, obtained from a patient whose treatment included radiotherapy and nephrectomy. The CDR3 DNA is TGTGCCAGCAGTTACTCAGATCCCCTGGGCGAGCAGTACTTC. This translates into CASSYSDPLGEQYF.